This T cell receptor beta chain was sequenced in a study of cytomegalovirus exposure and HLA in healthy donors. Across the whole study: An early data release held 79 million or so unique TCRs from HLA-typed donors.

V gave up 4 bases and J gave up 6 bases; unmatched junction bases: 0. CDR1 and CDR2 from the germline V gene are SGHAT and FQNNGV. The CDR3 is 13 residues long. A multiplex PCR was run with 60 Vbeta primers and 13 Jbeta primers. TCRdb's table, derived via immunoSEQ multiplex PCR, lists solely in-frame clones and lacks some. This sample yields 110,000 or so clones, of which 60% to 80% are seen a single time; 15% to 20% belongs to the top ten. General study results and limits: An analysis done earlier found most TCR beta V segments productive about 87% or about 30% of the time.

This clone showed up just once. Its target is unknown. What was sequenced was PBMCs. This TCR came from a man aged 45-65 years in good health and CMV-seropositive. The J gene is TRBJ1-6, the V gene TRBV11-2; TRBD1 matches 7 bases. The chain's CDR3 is CASSYRGNSPLHF. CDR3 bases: TGTGCCAGCAGCTACAGGGGTAATTCACCCCTCCACTTT.